This entry lists 24 T cell receptor beta chains sequenced from one sample in a study of breast tumors, draining lymph nodes, adjacent tissues. TCRdb independently ran MiXCR on the multiplex PCR reads; one entry per CDR3 protein. The data hold around 130,000 distinct CDR3 sequences, with roughly 21% observed a single time. Samples came from axillary lymph nodes draining the breast cancer. Source material: axillary lymph node tissue. The receptor source for this set is a female donor with breast cancer. Some clones in this sample may be carry-over from other donors' samples.

This clonotype was counted many times. This chain uses TRBV20-1 with TRBJ2-7, with 9 bases matching TRBD2. The V gene's germline CDR1 is DFQATT and CDR2 SNEGSKA (reference sequence). The CDR3 runs 11 residues. V shed 5 bases and J 9 bases; nucleotides not matched to a gene: 5. The CDR3 spells CSAGLALGQYF. CDR3 DNA: TGCAGTGCTGGACTAGCGCTTGGGCAGTACTTC.

Details on this clonotype: This may be a read error: a much more frequent sequence differs by one nucleotide. V usage is TRBV28 and J usage is TRBJ2-1, with a weak D call TRBD1 (5 bases). The CDR3 sequence is 12 residues long. V was shortened by 2 bases and J by 12 bases, with 11 bases between the two germline ends. From germline, CDR1 is MDHEN and CDR2 SYDVKM. The CDR3 reads CASSLRQCGQFF. CDR3 DNA: TGTGCCAGCAGTTTAAGACAGTGTGGGCAGTTCTTC.

The sample holds many counts of this clonotype. This chain uses TRBV20-1 with TRBJ2-1; D perhaps matches TRBD2 (6 bases). CDR1 and CDR2 (germline): DFQATT, SNEGSKA (reference sequence). The CDR3 consists of 15 residues. Trimming took off 5 bases at V and 0 bases at J, with 14 bases between the two ends. The CDR3 DNA reads as TGCAGTGCTCTGACGCGGGGTTCCTCCTACAATGAGCAGTTCTTC. Its protein is CSALTRGSSYNEQFF.

This clonotype appeared many times. V and J are TRBV7-9 and TRBJ1-2; 8 bases are a match to TRBD1. V trimming: 4 bases; J trimming: 7 bases; junction bases outside the gene matches: 11. Germline assignment: CDR1 SEHNR and CDR2 FQNEAQ (reference sequence). The CDR3 is made up of 15 amino acids. CDR3 nucleotide sequence: TGTGCCAGCAGCTCCCCACTCAGGGGGCGAGGTGGCTACACCTTC. This gives the protein CASSSPLRGRGGYTF.

This clonotype was counted ten times or more. The chain uses TRBV20-1 and TRBJ2-1; D gene ambiguous. Germline lookup yields CDR1 DFQATT and CDR2 SNEGSKA (reference sequence). The V and J ends lost 2 bases and 9 bases respectively, with 8 bases between them. The length of the CDR3 is 11 residues. The CDR3: CSARPRGEQFF. In nucleotides, the CDR3 is TGCAGTGCTAGACCGCGCGGTGAGCAGTTCTTC.

In this sample, this clonotype turned up many times. The chain has TRBV5-6 and TRBJ2-5; a weak D match, TRBD2 (6 bases). CDR1 and CDR2 from the germline V gene are SGHDT and YYEEEE. V gave up 2 bases and J gave up 5 bases, with 13 bases separating them. This CDR3 has 14 amino acids. The CDR3: CASSFPAGRETQYF. In nucleotides, the CDR3 is TGTGCCAGCAGCTTTCCCGCGGGGAGGGAGACCCAGTACTTC.

As for this clonotype: A read error may explain this, as a much larger clone is one base away. Because the CDR3 is missing its conserved closing phenylalanine or tryptophan, this is likely a read error. V gene TRBV29-1 combines with J gene TRBJ2-1; weak D call: TRBD1 (5 bases). Germline CDR1 and CDR2: SQVTM and ANQGSEA. The CDR3 totals 12 residues. Deletions cut 5 bases from V and 6 bases from J, with 11 bases between. The CDR3 sequence is CSVSTEINEQFS. In DNA, the CDR3 is TGCAGCGTTTCGACAGAGATCAATGAGCAGTTCTCC.

This clonotype was detected many times. This chain connects TRBV9 to TRBJ1-2, with D unresolved. Trimming left V 1 base short and J 8 bases short, with 9 bases between. CDR3 length: 12 amino acids. Germline V lookup: CDR1 SGDLS, CDR2 YYNGEE. CDR3 in DNA: TGTGCCAGCAGCGTACTGGGCTACGGCTACACCTTC. Its translation is CASSVLGYGYTF.

This clonotype has ten or more counts. This chain connects TRBV7-9 to TRBJ2-1; 10 nucleotides line up with TRBD1. This CDR3 is built from 16 residues. The V segment lost 7 bases and the J segment 4 bases; nucleotides outside the gene matches: 10. Germline CDR1 is SEHNR and CDR2 is FQNEAQ (reference sequence). CDR3 coding DNA: TGTGCCAGCAATCCCGGGACAGGGGAGAATTACAATGAGCAGTTCTTC. This sequence encodes CASNPGTGENYNEQFF.

This clonotype appeared many times. This chain links TRBV6-6 with TRBJ2-1; 10 bases agree with TRBD2. CDR3 length: 18 amino acids. Germline CDR1 reads MNHNY; CDR2 reads SVGAGI (reference sequence). The J segment lost 5 bases and the V segment lost 2 bases, leaving 12 bases of the junction unmatched. The CDR3: CASSYAYPRLAGDNEQFF. DNA for the CDR3: TGTGCCAGCAGTTACGCTTACCCTCGACTAGCGGGTGACAATGAGCAGTTCTTC.

This clonotype was observed many times. J is TRBJ2-5 and V is TRBV5-4, with a tentative D call TRBD1 (5 bases). V lost 4 bases and J 2 bases, leaving 15 bases between the germline ends. The CDR3 loop spans 15 amino acids. The germline V gene has CDR1 SGHNT and CDR2 YYREEE (reference sequence). The CDR3 nucleotides read TGTGCCAGCAGCATCTCCGACAGAGTACAAGAGACCCAGTACTTC. Translation: CASSISDRVQETQYF.

Comment on this clonotype: A read error likely explains this, since a far larger clone differs by one base. Lacking the conserved final phenylalanine or tryptophan, this CDR3 likely reflects a read error. The chain is built from TRBV5-5 and TRBJ2-3; D remains ambiguous. Germline V gene lookup returns CDR1 SGHKS and CDR2 YYEKEE (reference sequence). The CDR3 contains 11 residues. V was trimmed by 7 bases and J by 2 bases, leaving 5 bases between them. The CDR3 region is CASGSTDTQYS. CDR3 bases: TGTGCCAGCGGTTCCACAGATACGCAGTATTCT.

This clonotype was seen ten or more times. The chain carries TRBV5-1 and TRBJ1-4; 7 positions match TRBD1. This CDR3 has 15 residues. V trimming: 4 bases; J trimming: 2 bases; junction bases outside the gene matches: 5. Germline V gene data show CDR1 as SGHRS and CDR2 as YFSETQ. The CDR3, as DNA: TGCGCCAGCAGCGCCCGACAGGGCACTAATGAAAAACTGTTTTTT. Protein: CASSARQGTNEKLFF.

Many counts were recorded for this clonotype. The chain links TRBV5-1 to TRBJ1-5; D may be TRBD1 (5 bases). V was pared by 3 bases and J by 1 base, with 17 bases between. CDR3 length equals 17 residues. Germline V CDR1 and CDR2: SGHRS, YFSETQ. CDR3 loop: CASSSLPRGESNQPQHF. The CDR3 bases are TGCGCCAGCAGCTCTCTCCCGCGGGGGGAGAGCAATCAGCCCCAGCATTTT. Full variable domain (remainder filled in from reference TRBV5-1 and TRBJ1-5): KAGVTQTPRYLIKTRGQQVTLSCSPISGHRSVSWYQQTPGQGLQFLFEYFSETQRNKGNFPGRFSGRQFSNSRSEMNVSTLELGDSALYLCASSSLPRGESNQPQHFGDGTRLSIL.

On this clonotype: A much larger clone lies one base from this, so it may be a read error. The V and J genes are TRBV9 and TRBJ2-3, with 7 bases lining up with TRBD2. Trimming removed 0 bases from V and 1 base from J; junction bases left unmatched: 2. This CDR3 is built from 15 residues. CDR1 is SGDLS and CDR2 is YYNGEE in the germline V gene. This CDR3 reads CASSVELACTDTQYF. CDR3 bases: TGTGCCAGCAGCGTAGAACTAGCGTGCACAGATACGCAGTATTTT.

This clonotype was counted ten times or more. The rearrangement joins TRBV19 to TRBJ1-2, with D tentatively TRBD1 (5 bases). In germline, CDR1 is LNHDA, CDR2 SQIVND (reference sequence). The CDR3 loop spans 13 amino acids. The V end lost 9 bases, the J end lost 4 bases, and 15 bases lay between the germline ends. The CDR3 here is CASGIRVGYGYTF. Here the CDR3 DNA reads TGTGCCAGCGGTATCAGGGTTGGCTATGGCTACACCTTC.

The chain is built from TRBV28 and TRBJ2-3; possibly TRBD1 for D (6 bases). CDR1 is MDHEN and CDR2 is SYDVKM in the germline V gene. The CDR3 spans 14 residues. Between the trimmed V and J ends, which lost 5 bases and 6 bases, there was a span of 15 bases. Here the CDR3 reads CASSVRGGEDTQYF. As DNA, the CDR3 is TGTGCCAGCAGTGTCAGGGGCGGTGAGGATACGCAGTATTTT.

This clonotype was counted many times. The chain joins TRBV20-1 to TRBJ2-3; 9 bases fit TRBD2. The V gene end was trimmed by 6 bases and the J gene end by 6 bases; junction bases not matched to a gene: 13. CDR1 is DFQATT and CDR2 is SNEGSKA in the germline V gene (reference sequence). The CDR3 sequence is 15 residues long. CDR3 residues: CSAISGTSISDTQYF. The CDR3 bases are TGCAGTGCCATAAGCGGGACTAGCATTTCGGATACGCAGTATTTT.

With regard to this clonotype: Just one base apart from a much larger clone, this may be a read error. The rearrangement joins TRBV4-1 to TRBJ2-3; 7 nucleotides align to TRBD2. The CDR3 runs to 15 residues. Germline V lookup: CDR1 MGHRA, CDR2 YSYEKL. This CDR3 reads CASSTVGGRRDTRYF. In DNA, the CDR3 is TGCGCCAGCAGCACCGTGGGCGGGAGAAGGGATACGCGGTATTTT.

This clonotype was counted at least ten times. This chain joins TRBV5-1 and TRBJ2-1, with D possibly being TRBD2 (7 bases). Germline CDR1 is SGHRS and CDR2 is YFSETQ. Trimming removed 1 base from V and 6 bases from J, with 17 bases in between. This CDR3 has 16 amino acids. CDR3 coding DNA: TGCGCCAGCAGCTTGCGGGGCAGGGGAGGGGGCAATGAGCAGTTCTTC. Its translation is CASSLRGRGGGNEQFF.

With regard to this clonotype: Mismatch with germline at one junction end may stem from a read error. The chain joins TRBV20-1 to TRBJ1-6, with D uncertain. The CDR3 is made up of 13 amino acids. The germline V gene encodes CDR1 DFQATT and CDR2 SNEGSKA (reference sequence). This chain's CDR3 is CSASGRLASPLHF. The CDR3 DNA reads as TGCAGTGCCTCCGGCAGGTTGGCTTCACCTCTCCACTTT.

In its sample, this clonotype was seen many times. The V gene is TRBV15, the J gene TRBJ2-5; 7 nucleotides match TRBD2. The germline gives CDR1 LNHNV, CDR2 YYDKDF (reference sequence). Germline trimming cut 4 bases from V and 5 bases from J; bases unmatched to any gene: 10. This CDR3 has 15 amino acids. CDR3 region: CATSTLFGGRETQYF. The CDR3 DNA sequence: TGTGCCACCAGCACCCTGTTCGGGGGGAGGGAGACCCAGTACTTC.

This clonotype was counted a few times. At one boundary the junction diverges from the germline segment, which might be a read error. J is TRBJ1-5 and V is TRBV6-1; TRBD1 might be the D (5 bases). The V gene's germline CDR1 is MNHNS and CDR2 SASEGT. The CDR3 is 12 amino acids. This CDR3 is CASSEAGTGIYF. CDR3 in DNA: TGTGCCAGCAGTGAGGCGGGGACGGGGATTTATTTT.

The table lists this clonotype with many counts. This sequence joins TRBV5-1 and TRBJ2-7; 10 nucleotides match TRBD1. Losses at the gene ends were 0 bases for V and 0 bases for J; bases not matched to a gene: 3. The germline V gene has CDR1 SGHRS and CDR2 YFSETQ. This CDR3 contains 16 residues. CDR3 sequence reads: CASSLGQGAPSYEQYF. CDR3 in DNA: TGCGCCAGCAGCTTGGGACAGGGGGCCCCCTCCTACGAGCAGTACTTC.